These 19 T cell receptor beta chains originate from one sample sequenced in a study of healthy donors' naive CD4 and CD8 T cells. Starting from around 500 ng of total RNA, TCR libraries were made with linear amplification. TCRdb re-analysed the reads in MiXCR, keeping a single row per CDR3 protein. This table has approximately 200,000 distinct CDR3 sequences, 65% to 75% appearing once. The material sequenced was naive CD4+ and CD8+ T cells sorted from blood, pooled from several donors. These TCRs come from a pool of human donors in good health; the sample pools cells from several healthy donors.

J is TRBJ1-1 and V is TRBV29-1; tentatively, D is TRBD1 (6 bases). This CDR3 is built from 14 residues. Germline lookup yields CDR1 SQVTM and CDR2 ANQGSEA. V lost 6 bases and J lost 1, with 15 bases in between. The CDR3 is CSVGGLYGNTEAFF. The CDR3 bases are TGCAGCGTGGGGGGCTTGTACGGGAACACTGAAGCTTTCTTT.

V gene TRBV29-1 combines with J gene TRBJ2-7, with TRBD1 matching over 8 bases. Trimming took 4 bases from V and 5 from J; bases not matched to a gene: 4. CDR1 SQVTM and CDR2 ANQGSEA come from the germline V gene. The CDR3 is made up of 12 amino acids. The CDR3 here is CSVGPGGNEQYF. The DNA for the CDR3 is TGCAGCGTTGGGCCAGGGGGCAACGAGCAGTACTTC.

Notes on this clonotype: A junction boundary mismatches the germline segment, possibly from a read error. The chain uses TRBV6-5 and TRBJ2-5; D is unclear. The CDR3 covers 14 residues. Germline assignment: CDR1 MNHEY and CDR2 SVGAGI. In nucleotides, the CDR3 is TGTGCCAGCAATTACCCCTTCGCGCAAGAGACCCAGTACTTC. Its protein product is CASNYPFAQETQYF.

The chain couples TRBV29-1 to TRBJ2-7; D assignment may be TRBD1 or TRBD2 (5 bases each). CDR1 SQVTM and CDR2 ANQGSEA come from the germline V gene. This CDR3 comprises 19 residues. V dropped 3 bases and J dropped 0 bases, with 27 bases sitting between them. The CDR3 coding sequence is TGCAGCGTTGAGTTATTCCCCTTTTCAGGGAGACTTAGCTCCTACGAGCAGTACTTC. Protein sequence: CSVELFPFSGRLSSYEQYF.

V gene TRBV29-1 combines with J gene TRBJ2-7; D possibly corresponds to TRBD1 (5 bases). CDR3 size: 15 residues. V lost 7 bases to trimming and J lost 0 bases, with 19 bases between them. Germline values: CDR1 SQVTM, CDR2 ANQGSEA. CDR3 coding DNA: TGCAGCGCATACCTTACGACAGAGAACTCCTACGAGCAGTACTTC. It codes for CSAYLTTENSYEQYF.

The sample holds one count of this clonotype. The chain employs TRBV19 and TRBJ2-6, with 10 bases that match TRBD1. After removal of 3 bases from V and 0 bases from J, the junction contained 8 bases not matched to a gene. The CDR3 runs 19 residues. The germline gives CDR1 LNHDA, CDR2 SQIVND (reference sequence). CDR3 in amino acids: CASSISMGQGLSGANVLTF. In DNA form, the CDR3 reads TGTGCCAGTAGTATTTCCATGGGACAGGGGCTCTCTGGGGCCAACGTCCTGACTTTC. Full variable domain (rest looked up from reference TRBV19 and TRBJ2-6): DGGITQSPKYLFRKEGQNVTLSCEQNLNHDAMYWYRQDPGQGLRLIYYSQIVNDFQKGDIAEGYSVSREKKESFPLTVTSAQKNPTAFYLCASSISMGQGLSGANVLTFGAGSRLTVL.

This chain connects TRBV11-3 to TRBJ1-2; perhaps TRBD1 as D (5 bases). Trimming stripped 4 bases from V and 7 bases from J, with 13 bases between. This CDR3 is 13 amino acids long. CDR1 and CDR2 from the germline V gene are SGHNT and YENEEA. Here the CDR3 reads CASSYLGAGGYTF. The CDR3, as DNA: TGTGCCAGCAGCTATCTTGGGGCGGGTGGCTACACCTTC.

This clonotype has a handful of counts. The chain has TRBV6-5 and TRBJ1-1, with a weak D call TRBD1 (5 bases). Germline values: CDR1 MNHEY, CDR2 SVGAGI. The CDR3 runs to 14 residues. Trimming took off 6 bases at V and 1 base at J, with 12 bases between the two ends. For the CDR3, the DNA is TGTGCCAGCAGCCTCAGGGTCTCGAACACTGAAGCTTTCTTT. Translating gives CASSLRVSNTEAFF.

The V call is TRBV10-3, the J call TRBJ1-2; 9 nucleotides match TRBD1. Germline V gene lookup returns CDR1 ENHRY and CDR2 SYGVKD. This CDR3 region has 16 residues. V was pared by 0 bases and J by 2 bases, with 4 bases of the junction left unmatched. The CDR3 is CAISESGQGINYGYTF. For the CDR3, the DNA is TGTGCCATCAGTGAGTCGGGACAGGGAATCAACTATGGCTACACCTTC.

In this sample, this clonotype turned up a few times. The chain links TRBV5-5 to TRBJ1-2; D perhaps matches TRBD1 (5 bases). Trimming stripped 4 bases from V and 6 bases from J, with 22 bases between. Germline lookup yields CDR1 SGHKS and CDR2 YYEKEE (reference sequence). The CDR3 runs 16 residues. The CDR3 region is CASSRPGSRVSDGYTF. The DNA of the CDR3 is TGTGCCAGCAGCCGACCCGGTAGCAGGGTATCGGATGGCTACACCTTC.

The J gene is TRBJ2-3, the V gene TRBV29-1; 9 nucleotides line up with TRBD2. V gave up 4 bases and J gave up 2 bases; unmatched junction bases: 4. This CDR3 contains 14 residues. Germline lookup yields CDR1 SQVTM and CDR2 ANQGSEA. The CDR3 spells CSVAGGRATDTQYF. DNA of the CDR3: TGCAGCGTTGCCGGCGGGAGGGCCACAGATACGCAGTATTTT.

This clonotype was seen a few times. The V gene is TRBV19, the J gene TRBJ2-1; 10 bases fit TRBD1. The junction had 9 bases not matched to a gene; V was cut back by 9 bases and J by 7 bases. Germline-derived CDR1 and CDR2 are LNHDA and SQIVND (reference sequence). The CDR3 is made up of 14 amino acids. Here the CDR3 reads CASRPGQGKNEQFF. In DNA form, the CDR3 reads TGTGCCAGCAGACCGGGACAGGGGAAGAATGAGCAGTTCTTC.

This clonotype was detected a few times. The V and J genes are TRBV27 and TRBJ2-7; TRBD1 aligns across 10 bases. V shed 3 bases and J 6 bases; nucleotides not matched to a gene: 5. The CDR3 length is 14 residues. CDR1 MNHEY and CDR2 SMNVEV come from the germline V gene (reference sequence). This CDR3 is CASSFGTGEPEQYF. The CDR3 region has the DNA TGTGCCAGCAGTTTCGGGACAGGGGAGCCCGAGCAGTACTTC.

This clonotype is a singleton in its sample. The chain has TRBV19 and TRBJ2-1; 10 bases agree with TRBD2. CDR3 length equals 16 residues. Germline V CDR1 and CDR2: LNHDA, SQIVND (reference sequence). The ends lost 5 bases at V and 4 bases at J; junction bases unmatched: 8. CDR3 amino acids: CASSLPGLATYNEQFF. CDR3 DNA: TGTGCCAGTAGTTTACCGGGACTAGCGACGTACAATGAGCAGTTCTTC.

The chain recombines TRBV5-4 with TRBJ1-2, with TRBD1 matching over 7 bases. J lost 6 bases, V lost 4 bases, and 12 bases had no gene match. The CDR3 extends over 15 amino acids. Germline CDR1 and CDR2: SGHNT and YYREEE (reference sequence). Here the CDR3 DNA reads TGTGCCAGCAGCCAAACAGGGGAAGTCCGGGATGGCTACACCTTC. This codes for CASSQTGEVRDGYTF.

The CDR3 reads CASTLAQSTTDTQYF. The CDR3 DNA follows: TGTGCCAGCACTCTCGCCCAATCTACCACAGATACGCAGTATTTT. The V gene is TRBV6-6, the J gene TRBJ2-3; D is unresolved. Germline V gene sequence: CDR1 MNHNY, CDR2 SVGAGI (reference sequence). The CDR3 loop spans 15 amino acids. The V gene lost 7 bases and the J gene lost 2 bases, with 16 bases spanning the gap.

The rearrangement joins TRBV6-2 or TRBV6-3 to TRBJ2-3; perhaps TRBD2 as D (5 bases). V was cut by 5 bases and J by 0 bases, with 15 bases left in between. Germline V gives CDR1 MNHEY, CDR2 SVGEGT. This CDR3 has 16 amino acids. For the CDR3, the DNA is TGTGCCAGCAGTGACTACAGTGATACCAGCACAGATACGCAGTATTTT. Translation: CASSDYSDTSTDTQYF.

The CDR3 protein is CASSYSSVASTDTQYF. In DNA, the CDR3 is TGTGCCAGCAGTTACTCGTCGGTCGCTAGCACAGATACGCAGTATTTT. The chain has TRBV6-2 or TRBV6-3 and TRBJ2-3; D gene ambiguous. The CDR3 totals 16 residues. The V gene lost 0 bases and the J gene lost 0 bases, with 10 bases spanning the gap. Germline V CDR1 and CDR2: MNHEY, SVGEGT.

This sequence joins TRBV6-6 and TRBJ2-5, with D perhaps matching TRBD1 (7 bases). Germline V lookup: CDR1 MNHNY, CDR2 SVGAGI (reference sequence). This CDR3 contains 15 residues. V lost 2 bases and J lost 1, with 11 bases in between. CDR3 residues: CASSYRGTVQETQYF. The CDR3 nucleotides are TGTGCCAGCAGTTACCGGGGGACAGTCCAAGAGACCCAGTACTTC.